This note documents a single TCR beta chain sequence. The target antigen is unknown. Germline-derived CDR1 and CDR2 are SGHRS and YFSETQ. There are 15 residues in the CDR3. V was clipped by 4 bases and J by 4 bases; unmatched bases: 9. Sequencing used immunoSEQ v3.0 at survey level. The protocol was immunoSEQ multiplex PCR, while the TCRdb copy is restricted to in-frame clones and leaves out a portion. The sample has about 27,000 clones; roughly four fifths are singletons. This entry belongs to a study of long-term antiretroviral therapy in people with HIV. Study details: Initial samples were collected about a decade before the 2015 immediate-ART recommendation.

Study findings and constraints: Within the repertoire, clones expanded before ART were dominant at all time points.

The sequence came from a man younger than 35 with HIV. The rearrangement links TRBV5-1 to TRBJ2-7; TRBD1 matches at 9 bases. Source: unsorted PBMCs, taken 0.8 years before starting antiretroviral therapy. The CDR3 loop reads CASSPGQGLFYEQYF. DNA for the CDR3: TGCGCCAGCAGCCCTGGACAGGGGCTGTTTTACGAGCAGTACTTC.